The rows below give T cell receptor beta chains drawn from one sample of a study of T cells after yellow fever vaccination. A single record per CDR3 protein comes from TCRdb applying MiXCR to the 5' RACE reads. The table lists 20,000 to 30,000 distinct CDR3 sequences, 5% to 6% of them singletons. The starting material was PBMCs, either bulk or a sorted T-cell subset (CD4+, CD8+, memory, or dextramer-sorted; not recorded which), obtained 15 days after the yellow fever booster vaccination. These receptor sequences come from a man aged 25-40 years who received the YFV17D yellow fever vaccine. Each CDR3 is given with its conserved first and last residue. A D gene is named only where the DNA matches it firmly. The size entry is marked missing in some rows and otherwise reads once, few, many or a size class.

d_gene	v_gene	j_gene	abundance	CDR3nt	CDR3aa
.	TRBV27	TRBJ1-5	many	TGTGCCAGCAGTTTATTCAGTATCCCCCATTCGACCCAGCATTTT	CASSLFSIPHSTQHF
TRBD1	TRBV4-3	TRBJ1-1	medium-sized	TGCGCCAGCAGCCGGGACAGGGGGGGCCTGAACACTGAAGCTTTCTTT	CASSRDRGGLNTEAFF
.	TRBV12-3/TRBV12-4	TRBJ1-1	many	TGTGCCAGCAGTTTAGGGCCAAACACTGAAGCTTTCTTT	CASSLGPNTEAFF
.	TRBV5-6	TRBJ2-1	many	TGTGCCAGCCGCCCAGGGAATGAGCAGTTCTTC	CASRPGNEQFF
.	TRBV10-3	TRBJ2-2	many	TGTGCCATCAGTGTGGAGGGATACACCGGGGAGCTGTTTTTT	CAISVEGYTGELFF
TRBD2	TRBV12-3/TRBV12-4	TRBJ2-5	many	TGTGCCAGCAGTTTGACGACGGGAGGCGAGACCCAGTACTTC	CASSLTTGGETQYF
.	TRBV7-9	TRBJ1-2	.	TGTGCCAGCACCCCCCCCCCCAACTATGGCTACACCTTC	CASTPPPNYGYTF
TRBD1	TRBV20-1	TRBJ2-6	many	TGCAGTGCCGGCAACAGGGGCTTTGGGGCCAACGTCCTGACTTTC	CSAGNRGFGANVLTF
.	TRBV11-2	TRBJ1-6	many	TGTGCCAGCAGCTTAGACCCAGGGTCACCCCTCCACTTT	CASSLDPGSPLHF
TRBD1	TRBV28	TRBJ2-5	.	TGTGCCAGCAGGACCGTACAGGGGGACGAGACCCACTACTTC	CASRTVQGDETHYF
TRBD1	TRBV11-3	TRBJ2-7	many	TGTGCCAGCAGCTTCGCCGGGACAGGGGGAGAGCAGTACTTC	CASSFAGTGGEQYF
.	TRBV28	TRBJ2-6	many	TGTGCCAGCAGCCTCCCTGGCAGAAGCTCTGGGGCCAACGTCCTGACTTTC	CASSLPGRSSGANVLTF
.	TRBV25-1	TRBJ2-5	many	TGTGCCAGCAGTTCCGAACAGACCCAGTTAGGTCCCCAGTACTTC	CASSSEQTQLGPQYF
.	TRBV3-1	TRBJ2-3	.	TGTGCCAGCTCCAAGCAGGGACACGGCACAGATACGCAGTATTTT	CASSKQGHGTDTQYF
.	TRBV5-1	TRBJ1-1	many	TGCGCCAGCAGCTTAACCACAGGGAACACTGAAGCTTTCTTT	CASSLTTGNTEAFF
.	TRBV18	TRBJ1-2	many	TGTGCCAGCTCACCTTACCGGGACCTCCGAGGGTATGGCTACACCTTC	CASSPYRDLRGYGYTF
.	TRBV6-2/TRBV6-3	TRBJ2-2	many	TGTGCCAGCACCCTAAGGTCGGAGAACACCGGGGAGCTGTTTTTT	CASTLRSENTGELFF
TRBD2	TRBV20-1	TRBJ2-1	many	TGCAGTGCTACCAGCGGGAGGGGCTACAATGAGCAGTTCTTC	CSATSGRGYNEQFF
.	TRBV7-2	TRBJ2-1	many	TGTGCCAGCAGCCGATCCGGGACCAACAATGAGCAGTTCTTC	CASSRSGTNNEQFF
TRBD1	TRBV5-5	TRBJ2-7	many	TGTGCCAGCAGCCCGGCGGGCAGGGGGTCACTCGAGCAGTACTTC	CASSPAGRGSLEQYF
.	TRBV19	TRBJ1-5	many	TGTGCCAGTAGCCTGGGTGATCAGCCCCAGCATTTT	CASSLGDQPQHF
.	TRBV12-3/TRBV12-4	TRBJ2-4	many	TGTGCCAGCAGCCCCCCGTTGGGGGTGGGAAACATTCAGTACTTC	CASSPPLGVGNIQYF
TRBD2	TRBV7-8	TRBJ2-7	many	TGTGCCAGCAGCGTGGGACTAGCGGGAGTATTCTACGAGCAGTACTTC	CASSVGLAGVFYEQYF
.	TRBV12-3/TRBV12-4	TRBJ1-1	many	TGTGCCAGCGTATCCAACACTGAAGCTTTCTTT	CASVSNTEAFF